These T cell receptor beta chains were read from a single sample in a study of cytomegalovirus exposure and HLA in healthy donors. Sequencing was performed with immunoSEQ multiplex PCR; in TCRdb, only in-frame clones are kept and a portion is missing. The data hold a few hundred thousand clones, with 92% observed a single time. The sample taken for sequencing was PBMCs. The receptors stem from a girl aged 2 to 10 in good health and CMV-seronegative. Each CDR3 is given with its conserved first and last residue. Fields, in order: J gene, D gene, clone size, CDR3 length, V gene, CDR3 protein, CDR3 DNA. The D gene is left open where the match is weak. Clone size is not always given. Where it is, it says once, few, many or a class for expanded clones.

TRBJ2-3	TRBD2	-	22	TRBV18	CASSPPTSRLADSTTNTDTQYF	TGTGCCAGCTCACCACCTACATCCCGACTAGCGGACTCTACAACCAACACAGATACGCAGTATTTT
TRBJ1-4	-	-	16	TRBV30	CAWSVRSGATNEKLFF	TGTGCCTGGAGTGTACGATCAGGTGCAACTAATGAAAAACTGTTTTTT
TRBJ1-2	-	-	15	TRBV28	CASSLAQGLDYGYTF	TGTGCCAGCAGTTTAGCACAGGGATTAGACTATGGCTACACCTTC
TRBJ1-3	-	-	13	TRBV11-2	CASSLDSGNTIYF	TGTGCCAGCAGCTTAGATAGTGGAAACACCATATATTTT
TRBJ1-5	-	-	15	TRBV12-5	CASASGGVFNQPQHF	TGTGCTAGTGCCTCAGGAGGGGTCTTCAATCAGCCCCAGCATTTT
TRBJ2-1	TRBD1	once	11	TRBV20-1	CSALVLQGTFF	TGCAGTGCCTTGGTCCTACAGGGGACGTTCTTC
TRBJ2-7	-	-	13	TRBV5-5	CASSFTGVYEQYF	TGTGCCAGCAGCTTTACAGGAGTCTACGAGCAGTACTTC
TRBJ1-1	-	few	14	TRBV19	CASSAAGLNTEAFF	TGTGCCAGTAGTGCAGCAGGGTTGAACACTGAAGCTTTCTTT
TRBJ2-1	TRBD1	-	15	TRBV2	CASSVFRTGYDEQFF	TGTGCCAGCAGTGTTTTTAGGACAGGGTACGATGAGCAGTTCTTC
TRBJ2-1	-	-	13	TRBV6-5	CASSRHIRNEQFF	TGTGCCAGCAGTCGACATATTAGGAATGAGCAGTTCTTC
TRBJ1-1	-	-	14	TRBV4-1	CASSQSGINTEAFF	TGCGCCAGCAGCCAATCGGGGATTAACACTGAAGCTTTCTTT
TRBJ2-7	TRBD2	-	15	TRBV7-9	CASSFRLAGINEQYF	TGTGCCAGCAGCTTTAGACTAGCGGGGATCAACGAGCAGTACTTC
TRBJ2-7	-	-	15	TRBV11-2	CASSRLRAGPYEQYF	TGTGCCAGCAGCCGGTTGAGGGCAGGCCCCTACGAGCAGTACTTC
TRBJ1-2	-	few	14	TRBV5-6	CASSLGEGAYGYTF	TGTGCCAGCAGCTTAGGGGAAGGTGCCTATGGCTACACCTTC
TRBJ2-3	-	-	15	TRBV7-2	CASSLSGPGQDTQYF	TGTGCCAGCAGCTTAAGCGGCCCGGGACAAGATACGCAGTATTTT
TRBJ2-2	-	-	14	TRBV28	CATRQVLNTGELFF	TGTGCCACCAGACAGGTACTCAACACCGGGGAGCTGTTTTTT
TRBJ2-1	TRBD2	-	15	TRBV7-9	CASSLASGGAGEQFF	TGTGCCAGCAGCTTAGCTAGCGGGGGGGCCGGGGAGCAGTTCTTC
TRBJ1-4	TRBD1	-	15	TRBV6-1	CASNTGTGLFEKLFF	TGTGCCAGCAACACCGGGACAGGGCTCTTTGAAAAACTGTTTTTT
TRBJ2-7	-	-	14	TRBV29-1	CSVGIAFPTYEQYF	TGCAGCGTTGGAATAGCCTTCCCTACCTACGAGCAGTACTTC
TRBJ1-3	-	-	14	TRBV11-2	CASSLTGSGNTIYF	TGTGCCAGCAGCTTAACCGGCTCTGGAAACACCATATATTTT
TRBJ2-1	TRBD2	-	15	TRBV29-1	CSVVLAGGPYNEQFF	TGCAGCGTCGTCCTAGCGGGGGGGCCCTACAATGAGCAGTTCTTC
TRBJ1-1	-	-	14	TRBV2	CASSAQGMNTEAFF	TGTGCCAGCAGTGCCCAGGGAATGAACACTGAAGCTTTCTTT
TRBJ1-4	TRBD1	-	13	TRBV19	CASKDRINEKLFF	TGTGCCAGTAAGGACAGGATTAATGAAAAACTGTTTTTT
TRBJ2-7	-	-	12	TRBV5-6	CASSEGAYEQYF	TGTGCCAGCAGCGAGGGGGCCTACGAGCAGTACTTC
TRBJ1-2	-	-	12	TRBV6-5	CASTKVGYGYTF	TGTGCCAGCACCAAGGTCGGGTATGGCTACACCTTC
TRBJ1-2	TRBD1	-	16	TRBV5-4	CASSLARQGANYGYTF	TGTGCCAGCAGCTTGGCCAGGCAGGGGGCAAACTATGGCTACACCTTC
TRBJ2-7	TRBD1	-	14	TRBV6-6	CASSSRDRLYEKYF	TGTGCCAGCAGCTCAAGGGACAGACTTTACGAAAAGTACTTC